This entry describes one T cell receptor (beta chain). Antigen: not known. TCRdb reprocessed the RACE reads via MiXCR and lists one record per CDR3 protein. The sample records some 400,000 distinct CDR3 sequences, about 5.1% being singletons. The data originate from a study of human T cells and chemical hapten exposure. Study-wide context: In the sensitization step, 2% DPC was placed on roughly 2 cm by roughly 2 cm of upper inner arm skin. Scalp application of diphenylcyclopropenone was performed weekly in patients across the entire roughly 24-week study. Study outcomes and limitations: Positively correlated with patch test score were the counts of PT1 expanded TCRs.

CDR3 length: 16 amino acids. V lost 4 bases and J lost 5, with 18 bases in between. The germline V gene encodes CDR1 LGHDT and CDR2 YNNKEL (reference sequence). Sample time point: pre-sensitization, week 0. Stated treatment: therapeutic diphenylcyclopropenone sensitization with weekly scalp DPC. Blood collection happened ahead of applying each patch test. The source material was whole blood, sampled in connection with sensitization to the hapten diphenylcyclopropenone (DPC). The chain combines TRBV3-1 with TRBJ2-4; D unresolved. This receptor was obtained from a woman in her fifties or sixties with alopecia areata. Some clones in this sample may be carry-over from other donors' samples. CDR3 DNA: TGTGCCAGCAGCCGACACGCGACGGGCCCCCAAAACATTCAGTACTTC. It is translated as CASSRHATGPQNIQYF.